The TCR beta chain described here comes from a study of regulatory T cells in long-lasting Graves disease. Study-level points and caveats: Clonotypes that were public and shared totalled some 2,900 in persistent patients versus over 800 in new patients. TRBV28, TRBJ1-2 and TRBJ2-5 were favored in persistent disease.

For TCR beta, libraries came from iRepertoire HTBI primers and Arm-PCR of CDR3 regions. TCRdb reprocessed the multiplex PCR reads via MiXCR and lists one record per CDR3 protein. The table records 430,000 or so distinct CDR3 sequences, roughly 23% of them present only once. Stated time point: persistent/refractory GD, antithyroid drugs over 5 years with positive TRAb. PBMCs provided the RNA from which the TCR library was made. In regard to this clonotype: Antigen: not known.

CDR3 size: 15 residues. V dropped 6 bases and J dropped 6 bases, with 17 bases sitting between them. CDR1 is MNHNS and CDR2 is SASEGT in the germline V gene. This chain links TRBV6-1 with TRBJ2-2; possibly TRBD2 for D (7 bases). The input for sequencing was peripheral blood mononuclear cells (PBMCs), taken when the disease was refractory, from a patient treated with antithyroid drugs. The source of this sequence is a female donor with Graves disease. This CDR3 reads CASRKVGGGPGELFF. The CDR3 DNA follows: TGTGCCAGCAGGAAGGTGGGAGGGGGTCCCGGGGAGCTGTTTTTT.